The present entry profiles one T cell receptor beta chain with its context. The target antigen is unknown. The V gene's germline CDR1 is MNHEY and CDR2 SMNVEV (reference sequence). Trimming left V 2 bases short and J 4 bases short, with 11 bases between. This CDR3 spans 15 amino acids. This sample stems from a study of blood T cells in healthy people across ages. Study-level information: For every two T cells, template switching captured about one barcoded beta molecule. Whole-study findings and limits: Roughly linear age-related decline in beta diversity appeared, significant by age approximately 41.

A second PCR of 7 to 11 cycles used a sample-barcoded 5' primer and a J-beta primer mix. Unique molecular identifiers of 12 random nucleotides labeled each cDNA. TCRdb processed the 5' RACE reads anew with MiXCR; each CDR3 protein has one entry. The repertoire has over 1,200,000 distinct CDR3 sequences, approximately 59% of them found once; the top ten carry under 8.5%. Each donor gave approximately 9.1 milliliters of peripheral blood. Sequenced sample: blood. The gene calls are TRBV27 and TRBJ2-2; maybe TRBD2 (6 bases). This clonotype originated in a man aged 18-30 years in good health. CDR3 nucleotides: TGTGCCAGCAGTTTAGTGGGGGGACCCACCGGGGAGCTGTTTTTT. Protein: CASSLVGGPTGELFF.